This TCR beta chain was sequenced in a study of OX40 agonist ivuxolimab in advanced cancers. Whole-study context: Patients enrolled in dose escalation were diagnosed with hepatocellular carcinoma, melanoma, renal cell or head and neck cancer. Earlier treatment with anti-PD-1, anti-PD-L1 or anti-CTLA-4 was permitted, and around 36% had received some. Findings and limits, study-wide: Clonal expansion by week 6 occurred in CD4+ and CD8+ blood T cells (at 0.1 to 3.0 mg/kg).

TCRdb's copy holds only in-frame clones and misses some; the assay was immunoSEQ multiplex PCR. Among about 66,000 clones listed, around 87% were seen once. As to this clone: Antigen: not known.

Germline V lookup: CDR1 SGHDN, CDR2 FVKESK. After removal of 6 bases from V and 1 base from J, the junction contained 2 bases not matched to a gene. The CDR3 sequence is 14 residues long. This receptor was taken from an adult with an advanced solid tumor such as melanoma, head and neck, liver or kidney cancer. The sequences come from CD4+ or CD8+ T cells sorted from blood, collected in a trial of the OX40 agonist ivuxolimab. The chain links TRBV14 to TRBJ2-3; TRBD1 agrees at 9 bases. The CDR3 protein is CASSRTGGTDTQYF. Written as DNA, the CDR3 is TGTGCCAGCAGTCGGACAGGGGGCACAGATACGCAGTATTTT.